The 14 T cell receptor beta chains below all came from one sample that was sequenced in a study of tumor-infiltrating lymphocytes in localized non-small cell lung cancer. TCRdb's table, derived via immunoSEQ multiplex PCR, lists solely in-frame clones and lacks some. This table has some 15,000 clones, approximately 84% appearing once. Source material: lung tumor tissue. All receptors come from a human donor with non-small cell lung cancer.

V is TRBV5-6 and J is TRBJ2-1; 11 bases fit TRBD2. The CDR3 is 16 amino acids. The V gene's germline CDR1 is SGHDT and CDR2 YYEEEE. J was trimmed by 1 base and V by 5 bases; bases with no gene match: 5. For the CDR3, the DNA is TGTGCCAGCAGTGCTAGCGGGGGGCCTTCCTACAATGAGCAGTTCTTC. Protein: CASSASGGPSYNEQFF.

In its sample, this clone was seen once. J is TRBJ2-2 and V is TRBV29-1; 8 bases map to TRBD1. Germline loops: CDR1 SQVTM, CDR2 ANQGSEA. V lost 5 bases to trimming and J lost 5 bases; unmatched junction nucleotides: 4. There are 13 residues in the CDR3. Here the CDR3 reads CSVSDRATGELFF. The CDR3 DNA follows: TGCAGCGTTTCGGACAGGGCTACCGGGGAGCTGTTTTTT.

The chain carries TRBV4-1 and TRBJ2-2; D is tentatively TRBD1 or TRBD2 (5 bases each). CDR3 length equals 13 residues. V gave up 8 bases and J gave up 5 bases, with 12 bases separating them. Germline assignment: CDR1 MGHRA and CDR2 YSYEKL. The CDR3 sequence is CASEGIGTGELFF. Here the CDR3 DNA reads TGCGCCAGCGAGGGGATAGGGACCGGGGAGCTGTTTTTT.

The V and J genes are TRBV20-1 and TRBJ2-7; D unresolved. Germline CDR1 reads DFQATT; CDR2 reads SNEGSKA (reference sequence). Trimming cost V 5 bases and J 4 bases, with 9 bases left between them. The CDR3 loop spans 11 amino acids. The CDR3: CSAGSRYEQYF. In DNA form, the CDR3 reads TGCAGTGCTGGCTCCCGGTACGAGCAGTACTTC.

J is TRBJ2-3 and V is TRBV18; TRBD2 agrees at 12 bases. The CDR3 consists of 16 residues. V was clipped by 3 bases and J by 5 bases; unmatched bases: 6. Germline V gives CDR1 KGHSH, CDR2 LQKENI. CDR3 residues: CASSPLAGGLKDTQYF. The CDR3 nucleotides are TGTGCCAGCTCACCCCTAGCGGGGGGGTTGAAAGATACGCAGTATTTT.

Only one count was recorded for this clone. The chain employs TRBV18 and TRBJ1-2; 7 positions match TRBD1. The germline gives CDR1 KGHSH, CDR2 LQKENI. The CDR3 runs to 14 residues. Trimming took 4 bases from V and 8 from J; bases not matched to a gene: 10. CDR3 sequence: CASSLVHQDRGYTF. The CDR3 DNA sequence: TGTGCCAGCTCACTTGTCCATCAGGACAGGGGCTACACCTTC.

V usage is TRBV7-9 and J usage is TRBJ2-5; 12 bases are a match to TRBD2. V shed 5 bases, J shed 13 bases, and the junction held 8 bases outside the gene matches. This CDR3 has 13 amino acids. Germline CDR1 SEHNR, CDR2 FQNEAQ (reference sequence). The CDR3 nucleotides are TGTGCCAGCAGCCAGCGACTAGCGGGAGAGTTGTACTTC. The encoded protein is CASSQRLAGELYF.

The chain uses TRBV6-6 and TRBJ2-5; D gene unclear. Germline V gives CDR1 MNHNY, CDR2 SVGAGI (reference sequence). CDR3 size: 14 residues. V shed 0 bases and J shed 1 base, with 6 bases lying between them. In nucleotides, the CDR3 is TGTGCCAGCAGTTACTCGGGCAGCCAAGAGACCCAGTACTTC. This gives the protein CASSYSGSQETQYF.

V is TRBV6-5 and J is TRBJ2-3; 8 bases map to TRBD1. V lost 3 bases and J lost 8; bases outside the gene matches: 4. This CDR3 has 13 amino acids. Germline CDR1 and CDR2: MNHEY and SVGAGI. The CDR3 DNA is TGTGCCAGCAGTTATCCAGGGGGCGGTACGCAGTATTTT. Translation gives CASSYPGGGTQYF.

The chain combines TRBV29-1 with TRBJ2-1, with D perhaps TRBD2 (5 bases). The CDR3 spans 10 residues. Germline V gene sequence: CDR1 SQVTM, CDR2 ANQGSEA. With 3 bases removed from V and 16 bases from J, the gap between germline ends came to 13 bases. Here the CDR3 DNA reads TGCAGCGTTGACACGGGGATGGGATTCTTC. Residues: CSVDTGMGFF.

This clone is termed medium-sized (0.01 to 0.1%). CDR3 region: CASSSGASGADTQYF. The CDR3 DNA reads TGTGCCAGCAGCTCGGGCGCTAGCGGGGCAGATACGCAGTATTTT. The V and J genes are TRBV5-5 and TRBJ2-3; 9 bases map to TRBD2. This CDR3 region has 15 residues. Trimming at V came to 3 bases and at J to 4 bases, leaving 6 bases not matched to a gene. Germline V gives CDR1 SGHKS, CDR2 YYEKEE (reference sequence).

This rearrangement joins TRBV6-5 to TRBJ2-1; possible D gene TRBD2, 7 bases. This CDR3 has 13 residues. V was pared by 0 bases and J by 10 bases, with 10 bases between. Germline V CDR1 and CDR2: MNHEY, SVGAGI. CDR3 coding DNA: TGTGCCAGCAGTTACTCGTGGGGGGGCGAGCAGTTCTTC. Translation gives CASSYSWGGEQFF.

V gene TRBV18 combines with J gene TRBJ2-2; 9 positions match TRBD1. The CDR3 is 17 amino acids. V dropped 0 bases and J dropped 7; count of bases not matched to a gene: 9. CDR1 KGHSH and CDR2 LQKENI come from the germline V gene. CDR3 nucleotide sequence: TGTGCCAGCTCACCACCGCTCGGGACAGGGAACCACGGGGAGCTGTTTTTT. As protein: CASSPPLGTGNHGELFF.

This chain connects TRBV7-2 to TRBJ2-7; 8 nucleotides line up with TRBD1. The J segment lost 5 bases and the V segment lost 0 bases, leaving 6 bases of the junction unmatched. The germline V gene encodes CDR1 SGHTA and CDR2 FQGNSA. CDR3 length: 15 residues. For the CDR3, the DNA is TGTGCCAGCAGCTTAGCCCCGGACAGGGTGCACGAGCAGTACTTC. This translates into CASSLAPDRVHEQYF.